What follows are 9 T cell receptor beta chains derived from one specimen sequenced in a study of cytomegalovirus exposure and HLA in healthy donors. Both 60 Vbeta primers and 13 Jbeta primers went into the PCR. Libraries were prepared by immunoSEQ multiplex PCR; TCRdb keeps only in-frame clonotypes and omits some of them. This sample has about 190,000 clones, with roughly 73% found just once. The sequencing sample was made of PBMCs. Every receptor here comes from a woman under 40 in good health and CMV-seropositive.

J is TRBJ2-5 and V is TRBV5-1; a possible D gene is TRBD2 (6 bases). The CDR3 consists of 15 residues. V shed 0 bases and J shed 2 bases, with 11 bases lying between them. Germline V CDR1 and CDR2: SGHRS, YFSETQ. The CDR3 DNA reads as TGCGCCAGCAGCTTGGCCAGCGGAGGGCAAGAGACCCAGTACTTC. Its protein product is CASSLASGGQETQYF. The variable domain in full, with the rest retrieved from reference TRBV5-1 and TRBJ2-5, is KAGVTQTPRYLIKTRGQQVTLSCSPISGHRSVSWYQQTPGQGLQFLFEYFSETQRNKGNFPGRFSGRQFSNSRSEMNVSTLELGDSALYLCASSLASGGQETQYFGPGTRLLVL.

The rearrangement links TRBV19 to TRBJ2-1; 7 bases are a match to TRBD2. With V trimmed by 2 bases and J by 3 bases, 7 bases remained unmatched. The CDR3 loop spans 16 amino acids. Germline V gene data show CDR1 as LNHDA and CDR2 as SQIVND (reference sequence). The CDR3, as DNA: TGTGCCAGTAGTATAACGGCGGGAGTGGGCTACAATGAGCAGTTCTTC. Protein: CASSITAGVGYNEQFF. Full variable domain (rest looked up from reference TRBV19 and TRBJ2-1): DGGITQSPKYLFRKEGQNVTLSCEQNLNHDAMYWYRQDPGQGLRLIYYSQIVNDFQKGDIAEGYSVSREKKESFPLTVTSAQKNPTAFYLCASSITAGVGYNEQFFGPGTRLTVL.

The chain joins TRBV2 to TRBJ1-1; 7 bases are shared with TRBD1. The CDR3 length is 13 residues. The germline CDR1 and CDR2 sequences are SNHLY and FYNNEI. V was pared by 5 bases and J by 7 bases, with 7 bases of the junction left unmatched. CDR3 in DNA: TGTGCCAGCAGTACCTACAGGGGAATTGAAGCTTTCTTT. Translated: CASSTYRGIEAFF.

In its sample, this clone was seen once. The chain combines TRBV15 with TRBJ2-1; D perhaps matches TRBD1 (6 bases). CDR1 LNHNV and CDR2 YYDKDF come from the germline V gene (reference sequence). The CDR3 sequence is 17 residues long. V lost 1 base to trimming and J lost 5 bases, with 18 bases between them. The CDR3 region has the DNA TGTGCCACCAGCAGAGTAAGGCCAGGGGAGTTAAACAATGAGCAGTTCTTC. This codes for CATSRVRPGELNNEQFF.

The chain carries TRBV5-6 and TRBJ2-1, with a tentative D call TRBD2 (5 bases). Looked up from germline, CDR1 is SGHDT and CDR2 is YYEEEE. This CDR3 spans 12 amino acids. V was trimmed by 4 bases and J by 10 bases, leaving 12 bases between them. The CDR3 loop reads CASSRTAKEQFF. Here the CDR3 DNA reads TGTGCCAGCAGCCGGACTGCGAAGGAGCAGTTCTTC.

This CDR3 is CASRVAGGPYNEQFF. In DNA form, the CDR3 reads TGTGCCAGCAGGGTAGCGGGAGGGCCCTACAATGAGCAGTTCTTC. The gene calls are TRBV2 and TRBJ2-1; 11 bases agree with TRBD2. Germline trimming cut 6 bases from V and 2 bases from J; bases unmatched to any gene: 3. The CDR3 length is 15 residues. Looked up from germline, CDR1 is SNHLY and CDR2 is FYNNEI. The whole variable domain, filled in from reference TRBV2 and TRBJ2-1, reads EPEVTQTPSHQVTQMGQEVILRCVPISNHLYFYWYRQILGQKVEFLVSFYNNEISEKSEIFDDQFSVERPDGSNFTLKIRSTKLEDSAMYFCASRVAGGPYNEQFFGPGTRLTVL.

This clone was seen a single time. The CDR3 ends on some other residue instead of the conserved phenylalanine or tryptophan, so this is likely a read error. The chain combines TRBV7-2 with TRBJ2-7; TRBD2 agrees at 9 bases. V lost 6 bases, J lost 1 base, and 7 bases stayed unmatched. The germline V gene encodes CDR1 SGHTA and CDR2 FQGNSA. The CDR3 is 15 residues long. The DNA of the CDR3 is TGTGCCAGCAGTACCCGGACTAGCGCATCCTACGAGCAGTACCTC. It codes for CASSTRTSASYEQYL.

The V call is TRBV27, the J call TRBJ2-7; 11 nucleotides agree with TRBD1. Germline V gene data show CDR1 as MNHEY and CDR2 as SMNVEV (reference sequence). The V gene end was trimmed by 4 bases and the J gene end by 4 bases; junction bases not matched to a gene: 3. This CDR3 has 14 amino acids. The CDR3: CASSWTGGRYEQYF. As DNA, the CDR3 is TGTGCCAGCAGTTGGACAGGGGGCCGGTACGAGCAGTACTTC.

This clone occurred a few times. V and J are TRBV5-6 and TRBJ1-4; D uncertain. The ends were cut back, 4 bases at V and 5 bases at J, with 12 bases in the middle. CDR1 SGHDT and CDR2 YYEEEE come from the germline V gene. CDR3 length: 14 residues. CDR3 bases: TGTGCCAGCAGCCCGGCGGGCAGAAATGAAAAACTGTTTTTT. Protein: CASSPAGRNEKLFF.